This T cell receptor beta chain was sequenced in a study of blood T cell repertoires in COVID-19. The V and J ends lost 6 bases and 7 bases respectively, with 16 bases between them. The CDR3 sequence is 14 residues long. Germline CDR1 reads SGHNT; CDR2 reads YYREEE (reference sequence). Produced via immunoSEQ multiplex PCR; TCRdb's table is partial and in-frame only. The repertoire holds fewer than 300,000 clones, with roughly 87% as singletons. This sequence joins TRBV5-4 and TRBJ2-2; D is perhaps TRBD2 (6 bases). The source is a woman aged 25 to 39 with acute or convalescent COVID-19. Sequencing was carried out using peripheral blood. CDR3 in DNA: TGTGCCAGCACCATACTAGCAAGCGGCGGGGAGCTGTTTTTT. This sequence encodes CASTILASGGELFF.